The clone carrying this TCR beta chain was seen more than once but under ten times. Its antigen is not identified. The data derive from a study of Ad26.COV2.S vaccination and SARS-CoV-2 variants. Study context: Donor had been placed in the Ad26.COV2.S arm of the COV1001 trial. Ad26.COV2.S shots went into the muscle once or twice, 56 days apart. Study findings and constraints: Individuals receiving vaccine had higher spike-specific TCR breadth than placebo recipients did.

Profiling relied on immunoSEQ multiplex PCR, and the TCRdb table lists in-frame clones only, not all of them. The sample contains fewer than 500,000 clones, 85% to 90% of which appear only once. The treatment here: roughly 20 received Ad26.COV2.S at low or high dose, single or two shots; roughly 5 received placebo; per-sample allocation not given. Each sample was drawn 63 days after the first injection (of vaccine or placebo). Built on an Ad26 vector, the vaccine expressed Wuhan-strain SARS-CoV-2 spike. The sample in question was peripheral blood, obtained in a trial of Ad26.COV2.S vaccine versus placebo. The receptor was isolated from a person aged 18-60 years who received the Ad26.COV2.S COVID-19 vaccine or a placebo.

The CDR3 nucleotides are TGTGCCAGCTCACTAAACACAGGGGGCGCAGGTCAGCCCCAGCATTTT. This translates into CASSLNTGGAGQPQHF. The chain couples TRBV18 to TRBJ1-5, with 9 bases fitting TRBD1. The germline V gene has CDR1 KGHSH and CDR2 LQKENI. With 4 bases clipped from V and 6 bases from J, the junction kept 10 bases outside the gene matches. CDR3 length equals 16 residues. Using reference TRBV18 and TRBJ1-5 for the parts outside the CDR3, the full variable domain is NAGVMQNPRHLVRRRGQEARLRCSPMKGHSHVYWYRQLPEEGLKFMVYLQKENIIDESGMPKERFSAEFPKEGPSILRIQQVVRGDSAAYFCASSLNTGGAGQPQHFGDGTRLSIL.